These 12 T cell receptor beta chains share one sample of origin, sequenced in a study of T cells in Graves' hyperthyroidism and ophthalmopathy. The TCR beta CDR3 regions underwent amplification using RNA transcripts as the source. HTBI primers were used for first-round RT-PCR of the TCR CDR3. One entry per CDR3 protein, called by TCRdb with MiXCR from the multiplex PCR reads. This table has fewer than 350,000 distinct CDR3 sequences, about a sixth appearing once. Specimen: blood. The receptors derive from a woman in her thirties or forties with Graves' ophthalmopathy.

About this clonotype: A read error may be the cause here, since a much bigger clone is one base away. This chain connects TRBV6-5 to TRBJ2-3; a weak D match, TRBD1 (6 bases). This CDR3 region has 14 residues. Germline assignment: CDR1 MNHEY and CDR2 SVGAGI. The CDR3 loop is CVSSSRGYTDTQYF. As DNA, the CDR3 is TGTGTCAGCAGTTCCAGGGGCTACACAGATACGCAGTATTTT.

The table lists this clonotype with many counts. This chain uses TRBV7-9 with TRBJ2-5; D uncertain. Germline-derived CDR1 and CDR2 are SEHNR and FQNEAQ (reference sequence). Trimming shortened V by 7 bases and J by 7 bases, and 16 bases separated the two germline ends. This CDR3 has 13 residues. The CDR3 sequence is CASTTPKIVTQYF. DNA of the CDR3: TGTGCCAGCACGACACCGAAGATAGTGACCCAGTACTTC.

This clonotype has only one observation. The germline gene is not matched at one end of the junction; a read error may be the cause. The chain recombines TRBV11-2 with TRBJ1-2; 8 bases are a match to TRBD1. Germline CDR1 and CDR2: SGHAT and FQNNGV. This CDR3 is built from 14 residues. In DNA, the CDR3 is TGTGCCAGCAGCCCGCTGGACAGGGCCTATGGCTACATCTTC. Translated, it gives CASSPLDRAYGYIF.

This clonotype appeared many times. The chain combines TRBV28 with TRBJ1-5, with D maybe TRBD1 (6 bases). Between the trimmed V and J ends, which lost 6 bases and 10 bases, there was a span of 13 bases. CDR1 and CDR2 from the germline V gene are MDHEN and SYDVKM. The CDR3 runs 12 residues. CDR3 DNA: TGTGCCAGCAGACAACAGGGTAGTCCCCAGCATTTT. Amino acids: CASRQQGSPQHF.

The CDR3 DNA reads as TGTGCCACCATGCGACGTAAGACAGGGATGACCCCCTATGGCTACACCTTC. This gives the protein CATMRRKTGMTPYGYTF. This sequence joins TRBV19 and TRBJ1-2; 7 bases line up with TRBD1. Per germline, CDR1 LNHDA and CDR2 SQIVND (reference sequence). CDR3 size: 17 residues. J gave up 4 bases and V 10 bases, and 21 bases lay outside the gene matches.

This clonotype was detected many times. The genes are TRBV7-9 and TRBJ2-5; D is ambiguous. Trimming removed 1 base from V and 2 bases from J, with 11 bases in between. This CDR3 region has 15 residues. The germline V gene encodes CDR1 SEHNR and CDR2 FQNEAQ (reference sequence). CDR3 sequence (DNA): TGTGCCAGCAGCTTAGGGACCCACGAACAAGAGACCCAGTACTTC. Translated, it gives CASSLGTHEQETQYF.

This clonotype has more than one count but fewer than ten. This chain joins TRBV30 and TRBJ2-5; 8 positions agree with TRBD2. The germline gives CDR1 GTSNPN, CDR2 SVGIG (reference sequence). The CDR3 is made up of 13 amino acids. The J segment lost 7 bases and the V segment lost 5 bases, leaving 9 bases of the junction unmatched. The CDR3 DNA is TGTGCCTGGCAGCCGGGACTAGTAGGGACCCAGTACTTC. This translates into CAWQPGLVGTQYF.

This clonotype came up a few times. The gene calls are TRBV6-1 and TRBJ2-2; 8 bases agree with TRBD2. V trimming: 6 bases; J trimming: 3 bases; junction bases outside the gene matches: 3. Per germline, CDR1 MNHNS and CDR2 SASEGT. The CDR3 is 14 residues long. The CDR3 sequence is CASRGAGDTGELFF. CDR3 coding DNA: TGTGCCAGCAGGGGAGCGGGAGACACCGGGGAGCTGTTTTTT.

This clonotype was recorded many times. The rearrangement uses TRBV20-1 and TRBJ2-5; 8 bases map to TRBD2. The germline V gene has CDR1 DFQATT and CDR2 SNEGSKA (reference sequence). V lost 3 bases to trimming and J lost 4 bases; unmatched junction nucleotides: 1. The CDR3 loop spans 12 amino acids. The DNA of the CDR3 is TGCAGTGCTAGTCTAGCGGGAGAGACCCAGTACTTC. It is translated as CSASLAGETQYF.

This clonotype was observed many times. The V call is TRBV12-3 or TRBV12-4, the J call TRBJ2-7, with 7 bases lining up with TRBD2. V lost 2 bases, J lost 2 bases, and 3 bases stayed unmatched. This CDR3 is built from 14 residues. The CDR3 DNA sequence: TGTGCCAGCAGTTTATCGCGGGAGCCCTACGAGCAGTACTTC. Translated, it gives CASSLSREPYEQYF.

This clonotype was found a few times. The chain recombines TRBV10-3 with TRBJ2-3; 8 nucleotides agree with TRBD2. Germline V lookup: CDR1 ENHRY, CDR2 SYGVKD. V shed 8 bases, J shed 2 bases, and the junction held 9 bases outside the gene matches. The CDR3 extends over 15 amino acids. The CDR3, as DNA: TGTGCCATCCGACCTAAAGCGGGAGCCACAGATACGCAGTATTTT. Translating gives CAIRPKAGATDTQYF.

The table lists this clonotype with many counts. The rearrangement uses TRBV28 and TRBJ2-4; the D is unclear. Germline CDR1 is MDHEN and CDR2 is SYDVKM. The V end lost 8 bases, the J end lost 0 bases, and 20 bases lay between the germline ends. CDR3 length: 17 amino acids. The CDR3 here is CASGPASHLLAKNIQYF. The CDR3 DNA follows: TGTGCCAGCGGACCCGCCAGCCACCTATTAGCCAAAAACATTCAGTACTTC.